These 23 T cell receptor beta chains were sequenced from one sample in a study of blood T cell repertoires in COVID-19. Clones were read by immunoSEQ multiplex PCR, and TCRdb kept only the in-frame ones, dropping some. The table records roughly 41,000 clones, just under 75% of them present only once. The sample was peripheral blood. The receptors come from a man between 70 and 80 years old with COVID-19, enrolled during active disease.

CDR3 bases: TGCGCCAGCAGTAGCGGGCAGAACAATGAGCAGTTCTTC. Encoded protein: CASSSGQNNEQFF. The rearrangement joins TRBV10-1 to TRBJ2-1, with D tentatively TRBD2 (6 bases). CDR1 and CDR2 (germline): WNHNN, SYGVQD (reference sequence). This CDR3 region has 13 residues. V dropped 5 bases and J dropped 5 bases, with 10 bases sitting between them.

Only a few counts were recorded for this clone. This rearrangement joins TRBV19 to TRBJ2-1, with 15 bases that match TRBD2. The CDR3 totals 16 residues. Looked up from germline, CDR1 is LNHDA and CDR2 is SQIVND (reference sequence). V was pared by 3 bases and J by 7 bases, with 4 bases of the junction left unmatched. The DNA of the CDR3 is TGTGCCAGTAGTATTAGGACTAGCGGGAGGGGTAATGAGCAGTTCTTC. The encoded protein is CASSIRTSGRGNEQFF.

In this sample, this clone turned up once. The V call is TRBV2, the J call TRBJ1-5; D unresolved. CDR1 and CDR2 (germline): SNHLY, FYNNEI. Trimming took off 8 bases at V and 5 bases at J, with 10 bases between the two ends. This CDR3 is 12 amino acids long. Here the CDR3 DNA reads TGTGCCAGCGGGGAGGACCATCAGCCCCAGCATTTT. The encoded protein is CASGEDHQPQHF.

DNA of the CDR3: TGTGCCAGCAGTTTCGAGAGTCAGCCCCAGCATTTT. It is translated as CASSFESQPQHF. The rearrangement links TRBV12-3 or TRBV12-4 to TRBJ1-5, with D unresolved. This CDR3 is built from 12 residues. The V and J ends lost 3 bases and 6 bases respectively, with 6 bases between them.

This clone has a handful of counts. The chain is built from TRBV28 and TRBJ2-7; a weak D match, TRBD2 (5 bases). Germline V gene lookup returns CDR1 MDHEN and CDR2 SYDVKM. V was cut by 7 bases and J by 6 bases, with 19 bases left in between. The CDR3 runs to 14 residues. The CDR3 DNA is TGTGCCAGCACTAAACGGACTGTAGGAGGCGAGCAGTACTTC. Translation: CASTKRTVGGEQYF.

The chain recombines TRBV11-3 with TRBJ2-1; D is unresolved. CDR3 length: 13 residues. The V gene's germline CDR1 is SGHNT and CDR2 YENEEA. The ends were cut back, 3 bases at V and 7 bases at J, with 10 bases in the middle. This CDR3 is CASSLALLNEQFF. In nucleotides, the CDR3 is TGTGCCAGCAGCTTGGCCCTGCTGAATGAGCAGTTCTTC.

The rearrangement uses TRBV6-4 and TRBJ2-3, with 8 bases lining up with TRBD2. The CDR3 is made up of 16 amino acids. Trimming cost V 2 bases and J 0 bases; bases outside gene matches: 4. CDR1 is MRHNA, CDR2 SNTAGT, per germline. CDR3: CASSDVPSGSTDTQYF. The CDR3 DNA is TGTGCCAGCAGTGACGTACCTAGCGGGAGCACAGATACGCAGTATTTT.

V is TRBV4-1 and J is TRBJ1-2; D perhaps matches TRBD1 (5 bases). Germline V gives CDR1 MGHRA, CDR2 YSYEKL. The CDR3 loop spans 14 amino acids. The V gene lost 0 bases and the J gene lost 5 bases, with 10 bases spanning the gap. CDR3 bases: TGCGCCAGCAGCCAAGATGGCAGGGATTATGGCTACACCTTC. It translates to CASSQDGRDYGYTF.

The count of this clone is one. The rearrangement uses TRBV29-1 and TRBJ2-7; D perhaps matches TRBD2 (5 bases). CDR1 is SQVTM, CDR2 ANQGSEA, per germline. The CDR3 is 17 residues long. The V end lost 1 base, the J end lost 5 bases, and 24 bases lay between the germline ends. The chain's CDR3 is CSVEVLAPRARRNEQYF. The CDR3 bases are TGCAGCGTTGAAGTCCTGGCCCCAAGGGCAAGGAGGAACGAGCAGTACTTC.

The CDR3 DNA sequence: TGTGCCAGCTCACCTTCAGGAGGCTCCTATAATTCACCCCTCCACTTT. It is translated as CASSPSGGSYNSPLHF. The rearrangement links TRBV18 to TRBJ1-6; D ambiguous. Germline assignment: CDR1 KGHSH and CDR2 LQKENI. The CDR3 is 16 amino acids. With 3 bases removed from V and 0 bases from J, the gap between germline ends came to 9 bases.

This chain uses TRBV19 with TRBJ1-2, with TRBD1 matching over 8 bases. After removal of 6 bases from V and 4 bases from J, the junction contained 10 bases not matched to a gene. This CDR3 contains 15 residues. Germline values: CDR1 LNHDA, CDR2 SQIVND (reference sequence). CDR3 nucleotides: TGTGCCAGTAGCCCTTCGACAGGGGCGGTCTATGGCTACACCTTC. Translation gives CASSPSTGAVYGYTF.

The genes are TRBV10-3 and TRBJ2-3, with 11 bases fitting TRBD1. CDR3 length: 15 residues. V shed 2 bases, J shed 3 bases, and the junction held 1 base outside the gene matches. Germline CDR1 is ENHRY and CDR2 is SYGVKD. CDR3 nucleotide sequence: TGTGCCATCAGTGAGGGACAGGGGGCTACAGATACGCAGTATTTT. It translates to CAISEGQGATDTQYF.

V and J are TRBV11-2 and TRBJ2-3; 7 nucleotides agree with TRBD2. Looked up from germline, CDR1 is SGHAT and CDR2 is FQNNGV. CDR3 size: 18 residues. Trimming cost V 5 bases and J 0 bases; bases outside gene matches: 14. CDR3 sequence: CASSAQPGLYRSTDTQYF. The CDR3 nucleotides read TGTGCCAGCAGCGCCCAGCCGGGACTATATCGAAGCACAGATACGCAGTATTTT.

This clone was counted only a few times. The chain recombines TRBV6-5 with TRBJ1-4; no definite D call. The germline CDR1 and CDR2 sequences are MNHEY and SVGAGI. The CDR3 covers 14 residues. The V end lost 6 bases, the J end lost 7 bases, and 15 bases lay between the germline ends. The CDR3 sequence: CASSLSSFGEKLFF. The CDR3, as DNA: TGTGCCAGCAGCCTTAGTTCGTTCGGTGAAAAACTGTTTTTT.

The J gene is TRBJ1-2, the V gene TRBV29-1, with 10 bases that match TRBD1. This CDR3 region has 14 residues. The germline CDR1 and CDR2 sequences are SQVTM and ANQGSEA. The ends lost 7 bases at V and 5 bases at J; junction bases unmatched: 10. CDR3 nucleotides: TGCAGCGCAGCCGGGACAGGGGATGGATATGGCTACACCTTC. Amino acid sequence: CSAAGTGDGYGYTF.

The J gene is TRBJ2-2, the V gene TRBV11-2; no firm D call. Germline CDR1 is SGHAT and CDR2 is FQNNGV. The CDR3 runs to 15 residues. V was clipped by 10 bases and J by 0 bases, with 15 bases between them. The CDR3 sequence: CATQKPPANTGELFF. Written as DNA, the CDR3 is TGTGCCACTCAAAAGCCGCCCGCGAACACCGGGGAGCTGTTTTTT.

Only one count was recorded for this clone. The chain couples TRBV18 to TRBJ2-1, with 9 bases that match TRBD1. The CDR3 runs to 16 residues. Unmatched junction bases numbered 7, after V lost 0 bases and J lost 7 bases. Germline CDR1 and CDR2: KGHSH and LQKENI. For the CDR3, the DNA is TGTGCCAGCTCACCACCCCGGACAGGGGTATCTAATGAGCAGTTCTTC. Amino acids: CASSPPRTGVSNEQFF.

DNA of the CDR3: TGTGCCAGCAGTGAAAGGGGGAAAGCTTTCTTT. Amino acids: CASSERGKAFF. This rearrangement joins TRBV6-4 to TRBJ1-1; tentative D call: TRBD1 (6 bases). In germline, CDR1 is MRHNA, CDR2 SNTAGT. V was clipped by 3 bases and J by 9 bases, with 8 bases between them. This CDR3 is 11 amino acids long.

The chain links TRBV5-1 to TRBJ1-2; D remains ambiguous. The V and J ends lost 0 bases and 0 bases respectively, with 3 bases between them. The CDR3 runs to 13 residues. Germline V gene lookup returns CDR1 SGHRS and CDR2 YFSETQ. The chain's CDR3 is CASSLAANYGYTF. CDR3 in DNA: TGCGCCAGCAGCTTGGCGGCTAACTATGGCTACACCTTC.

V gene TRBV10-3 combines with J gene TRBJ1-4; maybe TRBD1 (5 bases). This CDR3 is built from 13 residues. Per germline, CDR1 ENHRY and CDR2 SYGVKD. Trimming took 11 bases from V and 3 from J, leaving 13 bases between them. CDR3 nucleotides: TGTGCCGCCCGGGGGGAGGCTAATGAAAAACTGTTTTTT. It specifies CAARGEANEKLFF.

The chain uses TRBV7-2 and TRBJ2-3; D remains ambiguous. Trimming cost V 3 bases and J 2 bases, with 12 bases left between them. The CDR3 is made up of 15 amino acids. Per the germline V gene, CDR1 is SGHTA and CDR2 is FQGNSA. The CDR3 DNA reads TGTGCCAGCAGCTTGGGTAACAGACCCACAGATACGCAGTATTTT. Its translation: CASSLGNRPTDTQYF.

By share, this clone ranks as medium-sized (0.01 to 0.1%). This rearrangement joins TRBV11-3 to TRBJ1-1, with a possible D match to TRBD1 (6 bases). The CDR3 runs 14 residues. The germline gives CDR1 SGHNT, CDR2 YENEEA. Trimming removed 5 bases at V and 4 bases at J, with 14 bases between. CDR3 DNA: TGTGCCAGCAGCGCACAGGGATCTCGCACTGAAGCTTTCTTT. Translating gives CASSAQGSRTEAFF.

The gene calls are TRBV6-6 and TRBJ1-3, with 7 bases fitting TRBD1. CDR1 is MNHNY, CDR2 SVGAGI, per germline (reference sequence). The V gene end was trimmed by 9 bases and the J gene end by 2 bases; junction bases not matched to a gene: 4. The CDR3 loop spans 13 amino acids. CDR3 DNA: TGTGCCAGTTTTACAGGGGCTGGAAACACCATATATTTT. Encoded protein: CASFTGAGNTIYF.